A selection of T cell receptor beta chains follows, all from one sample in a study of blood T cell repertoires in COVID-19. Assay: immunoSEQ multiplex PCR; the TCRdb copy retains only in-frame clones and omits some. Of 160,000 or so clones listed, roughly 87% were seen once; the top ten hold 1.2%. The sample was PBMCs or T cells enriched from blood (not recorded which). These receptors were collected from a human donor with acute COVID-19. The donor label of this sample is uncertain. Each CDR3 is given with its conserved first and last residue. The D gene is left open where the match is weak. The listing skips clone size in some rows; elsewhere it reads once, few, many or a size class.

J gene: TRBJ1-6
D gene: TRBD1
clone size: few
V gene: TRBV9
CDR3 protein: CASSVGGQNYNSPLHF
CDR3 DNA: TGTGCCAGCAGCGTAGGGGGACAGAACTATAATTCACCCCTCCACTTT

J gene: TRBJ1-1
D gene: .
clone size: .
V gene: TRBV7-9
CDR3 protein: CASTPGGPMNTEAFF
CDR3 DNA: TGTGCCAGCACCCCGGGGGGGCCGATGAACACTGAAGCTTTCTTT

J gene: TRBJ2-7
D gene: .
clone size: .
V gene: TRBV11-2
CDR3 protein: CASSSGDEQYF
CDR3 DNA: TGTGCCAGCAGCTCCGGGGACGAGCAGTACTTC

J gene: TRBJ1-1
D gene: TRBD1
clone size: .
V gene: TRBV15
CDR3 protein: CATSISSGTALEAFF
CDR3 DNA: TGTGCCACCAGCATTTCCTCAGGGACAGCACTTGAAGCTTTCTTT

J gene: TRBJ2-7
D gene: TRBD2
clone size: .
V gene: TRBV5-4
CDR3 protein: CASSLGGGGMAPYEQYF
CDR3 DNA: TGTGCCAGCAGCTTGGGTGGGGGGGGAATGGCCCCCTACGAGCAGTACTTC

J gene: TRBJ2-7
D gene: TRBD1
clone size: .
V gene: TRBV18
CDR3 protein: CASSPGTGAYEQYF
CDR3 DNA: TGTGCCAGCTCACCAGGAACAGGGGCCTACGAGCAGTACTTC

J gene: TRBJ1-3
D gene: .
clone size: .
V gene: TRBV5-1
CDR3 protein: CASTRGGESSGNTIYF
CDR3 DNA: TGCGCCAGCACTCGGGGCGGGGAAAGCTCTGGAAACACCATATATTTT

J gene: TRBJ1-2
D gene: .
clone size: once
V gene: TRBV6-5
CDR3 protein: CASSYGQPYGYTF
CDR3 DNA: TGTGCCAGCAGTTACGGGCAGCCCTATGGCTACACCTTC

J gene: TRBJ1-2
D gene: TRBD1
clone size: once
V gene: TRBV6-4
CDR3 protein: CASSDYRRGRRYGYTF
CDR3 DNA: TGTGCCAGCAGTGACTACAGGAGGGGGCGACGCTATGGCTACACCTTC

J gene: TRBJ1-1
D gene: TRBD1
clone size: few
V gene: TRBV7-9
CDR3 protein: CASTRDSEAFF
CDR3 DNA: TGTGCCAGCACCAGGGACAGCGAAGCTTTCTTT

J gene: TRBJ1-6
D gene: TRBD1
clone size: once
V gene: TRBV27
CDR3 protein: CASSKPGQGLNSPLHF
CDR3 DNA: TGTGCCAGCAGTAAACCGGGACAGGGATTGAATTCACCCCTCCACTTT

J gene: TRBJ2-7
D gene: .
clone size: few
V gene: TRBV4-1
CDR3 protein: CASSPIEVSYEQYF
CDR3 DNA: TGCGCCAGCAGCCCAATAGAAGTCTCCTACGAGCAGTACTTC

J gene: TRBJ1-6
D gene: TRBD1
clone size: .
V gene: TRBV10-2
CDR3 protein: CASRSGTGLSPLHF
CDR3 DNA: TGCGCCAGCAGAAGTGGGACAGGACTTTCACCCCTCCACTTT

J gene: TRBJ1-1
D gene: .
clone size: .
V gene: TRBV5-1
CDR3 protein: CASSLEAGRTEAFF
CDR3 DNA: TGCGCCAGCAGCTTGGAGGCGGGGCGCACTGAAGCTTTCTTT